This entry concerns a single T cell receptor (beta chain). Its antigen is not identified. Trimming took 5 bases from V and 7 from J; bases not matched to a gene: 11. The CDR3 covers 15 residues. Per germline, CDR1 SGHTA and CDR2 FQGTGA. These data belong to a study of T cell responses to AZD1222 COVID-19 vaccine. Study information: Second-dose intervals near 4 or 12 weeks were combined.

The study's findings and limits: Spike-wide vaccine-associated CD4 TCRs dominated at 160-218 and 743-854. Clonal diversity was possibly underestimated; the donors were predominantly white British and more often female. Nearly half of spike-specific TCRs reportedly target unmutated variant regions.

TCRdb's table, derived via immunoSEQ multiplex PCR, lists solely in-frame clones and lacks some. The data contain approximately 97,000 clones, roughly nine tenths of them singletons. This chain uses TRBV7-3 with TRBJ2-1, with 7 bases matching TRBD2. This TCR derives from an adult in good health. Here the sequenced sample was peripheral blood, taken on day 0 of AZD1222 vaccination. CDR3 region: CASSPLGRGRNEQFF. The CDR3 DNA reads as TGTGCCAGCAGCCCACTAGGGCGGGGGAGAAATGAGCAGTTCTTC.